The text below deals with one TCR beta chain. These data originate in a study of T cells expressing NK-cell markers. This CDR3 region has 15 residues. Per germline, CDR1 MGHRA and CDR2 YSYEKL. TCRdb re-called the 5' RACE reads, yielding one record per CDR3 amino acid sequence without DNA. Recorded for this sample: about 460,000 distinct CDR3 sequences. The chain employs TRBV4-1 and TRBJ2-7; the D call from TCRdb, TRBD1, cannot be confirmed without DNA. Source material: blood T cells: a sorted CD56 or NKG2C T cell subset, CD4+ or CD8+ T cells, or bulk PBMC T cells (not recorded which). The sequence was obtained from a woman in her 50s in good health. The CDR3 here is CASSGGQGKFNEQYF.